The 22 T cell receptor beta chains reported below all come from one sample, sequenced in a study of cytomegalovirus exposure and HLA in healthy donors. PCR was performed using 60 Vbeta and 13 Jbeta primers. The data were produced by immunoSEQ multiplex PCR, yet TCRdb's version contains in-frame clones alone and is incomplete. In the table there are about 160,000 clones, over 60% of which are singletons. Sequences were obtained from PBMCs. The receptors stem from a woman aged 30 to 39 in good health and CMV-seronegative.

DNA of the CDR3: TGTGCCAGCAGCTTAGATCTAGGGAGTTTCTACGAGCAGTACTTC. Its translation: CASSLDLGSFYEQYF. This rearrangement joins TRBV7-2 to TRBJ2-7; maybe TRBD2 (5 bases). The CDR3 covers 15 residues. Trimming shortened V by 1 base and J by 3 bases, and 13 bases separated the two germline ends. Germline assignment: CDR1 SGHTA and CDR2 FQGNSA.

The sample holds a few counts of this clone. The CDR3 spells CASSLVGGGEDYGYTF. For the CDR3, the DNA is TGTGCCAGCAGCTTAGTGGGCGGGGGAGAAGACTATGGCTACACCTTC. The V and J genes are TRBV7-9 and TRBJ1-2, with D possibly matching TRBD1 (5 bases). From germline, CDR1 is SEHNR and CDR2 FQNEAQ (reference sequence). The ends were cut back, 1 base at V and 3 bases at J, with 15 bases in the middle. The CDR3 totals 16 residues.

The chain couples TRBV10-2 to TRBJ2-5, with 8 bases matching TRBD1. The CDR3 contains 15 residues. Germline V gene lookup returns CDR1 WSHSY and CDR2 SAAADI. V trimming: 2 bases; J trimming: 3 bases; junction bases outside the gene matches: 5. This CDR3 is CASSEPLTGEETQYF. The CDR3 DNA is TGCGCCAGCAGTGAGCCCCTGACAGGGGAAGAGACCCAGTACTTC.

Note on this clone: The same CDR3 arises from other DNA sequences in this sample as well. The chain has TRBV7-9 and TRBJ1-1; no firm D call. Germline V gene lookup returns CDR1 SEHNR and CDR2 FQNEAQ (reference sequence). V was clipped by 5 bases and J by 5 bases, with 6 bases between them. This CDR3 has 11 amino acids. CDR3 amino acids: CASSPGTEAFF. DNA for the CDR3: TGTGCCAGCAGCCCGGGTACTGAAGCTTTCTTT.

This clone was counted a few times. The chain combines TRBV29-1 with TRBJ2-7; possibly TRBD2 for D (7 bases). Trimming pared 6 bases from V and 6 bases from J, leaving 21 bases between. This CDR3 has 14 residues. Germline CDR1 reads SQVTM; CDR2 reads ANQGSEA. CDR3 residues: CSVAGAADLREQYF. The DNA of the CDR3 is TGCAGCGTGGCGGGGGCGGCAGACCTCCGCGAGCAGTACTTC.

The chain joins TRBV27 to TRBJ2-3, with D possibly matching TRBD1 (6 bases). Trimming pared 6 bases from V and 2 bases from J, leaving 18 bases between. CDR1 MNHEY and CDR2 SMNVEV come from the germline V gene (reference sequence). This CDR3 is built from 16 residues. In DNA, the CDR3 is TGTGCCAGCAGAGCTGCCATCGGACAGATCACAGATACGCAGTATTTT. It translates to CASRAAIGQITDTQYF.

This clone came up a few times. The CDR3: CASSLKAHRGNQPQHF. The CDR3 coding sequence is TGTGCCAGCAGTTTAAAGGCGCACCGGGGCAATCAGCCCCAGCATTTT. The genes are TRBV28 and TRBJ1-5; D gene uncertain. This CDR3 spans 16 amino acids. From germline, CDR1 is MDHEN and CDR2 SYDVKM. The V and J ends lost 2 bases and 2 bases respectively, with 13 bases between them.

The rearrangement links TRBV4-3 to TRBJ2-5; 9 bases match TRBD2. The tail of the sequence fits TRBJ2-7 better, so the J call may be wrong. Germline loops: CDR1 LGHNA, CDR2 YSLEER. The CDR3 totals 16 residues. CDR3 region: CASSRISGSPAYEQYF. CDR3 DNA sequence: TGCGCCAGCAGCCGAATTAGCGGGAGCCCCGCCTACGAGCAGTACTTC.

CDR3 amino acids: CASISGLRGNEAFF. The CDR3 DNA sequence: TGTGCCAGCATCTCAGGGTTGAGGGGGAATGAAGCTTTCTTT. This chain joins TRBV6-6 and TRBJ1-1, with D possibly being TRBD1 (6 bases). CDR1 MNHNY and CDR2 SVGAGI come from the germline V gene (reference sequence). The CDR3 runs to 14 residues. V dropped 7 bases and J dropped 7 bases, with 19 bases sitting between them.

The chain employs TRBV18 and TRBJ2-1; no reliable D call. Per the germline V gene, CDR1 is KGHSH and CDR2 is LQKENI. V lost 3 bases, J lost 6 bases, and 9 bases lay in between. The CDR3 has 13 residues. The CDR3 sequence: CASSPSIGNEQFF. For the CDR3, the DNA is TGTGCCAGCTCACCTAGTATCGGCAATGAGCAGTTCTTC.

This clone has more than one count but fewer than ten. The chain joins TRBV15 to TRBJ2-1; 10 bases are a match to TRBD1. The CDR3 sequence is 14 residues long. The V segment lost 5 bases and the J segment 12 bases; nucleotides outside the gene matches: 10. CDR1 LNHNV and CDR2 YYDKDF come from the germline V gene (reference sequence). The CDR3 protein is CATSGDRGLGGQFF. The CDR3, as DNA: TGTGCCACCAGCGGGGACAGGGGACTGGGGGGGCAGTTCTTC.

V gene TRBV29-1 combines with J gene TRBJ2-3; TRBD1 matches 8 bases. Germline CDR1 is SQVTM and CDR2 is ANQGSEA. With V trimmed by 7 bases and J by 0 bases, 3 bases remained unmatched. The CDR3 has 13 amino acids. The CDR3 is CSGQGASTDTQYF. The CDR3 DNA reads TGCAGCGGGCAGGGGGCTAGCACAGATACGCAGTATTTT.

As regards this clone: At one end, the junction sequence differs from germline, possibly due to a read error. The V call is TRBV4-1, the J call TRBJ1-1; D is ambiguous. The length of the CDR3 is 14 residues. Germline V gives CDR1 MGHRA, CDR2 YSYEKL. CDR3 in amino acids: CASSQDLVRTRLDF. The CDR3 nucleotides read TGCGCCAGCAGCCAAGATCTTGTGCGGACTCGGCTAGACTTT.

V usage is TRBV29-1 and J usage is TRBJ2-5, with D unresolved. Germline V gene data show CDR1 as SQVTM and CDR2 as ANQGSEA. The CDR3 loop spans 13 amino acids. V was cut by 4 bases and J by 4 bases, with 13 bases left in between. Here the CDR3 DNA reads TGCAGCGTTGTCTTAGAAAATCGAGAGACCCAGTACTTC. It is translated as CSVVLENRETQYF.

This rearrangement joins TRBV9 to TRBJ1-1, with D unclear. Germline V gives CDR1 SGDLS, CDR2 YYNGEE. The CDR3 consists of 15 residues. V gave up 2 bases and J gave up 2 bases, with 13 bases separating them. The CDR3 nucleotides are TGTGCCAGCAGCGTTGACTTCGGTAAAAACACTGAAGCTTTCTTT. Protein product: CASSVDFGKNTEAFF.

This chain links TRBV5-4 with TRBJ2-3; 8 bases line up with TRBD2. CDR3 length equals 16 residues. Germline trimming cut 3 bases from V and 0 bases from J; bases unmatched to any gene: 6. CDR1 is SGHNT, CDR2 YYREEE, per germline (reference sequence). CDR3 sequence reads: CASSSRTSRSTDTQYF. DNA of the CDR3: TGTGCCAGCAGCTCCCGGACTAGCAGGAGCACAGATACGCAGTATTTT.

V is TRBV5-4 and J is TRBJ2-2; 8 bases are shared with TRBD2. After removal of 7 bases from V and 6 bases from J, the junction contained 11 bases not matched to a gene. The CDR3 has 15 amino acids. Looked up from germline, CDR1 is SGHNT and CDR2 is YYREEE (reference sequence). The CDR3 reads CASARGTRESGELFF. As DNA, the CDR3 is TGTGCCAGCGCCCGAGGGACTAGAGAGTCCGGGGAGCTGTTTTTT.

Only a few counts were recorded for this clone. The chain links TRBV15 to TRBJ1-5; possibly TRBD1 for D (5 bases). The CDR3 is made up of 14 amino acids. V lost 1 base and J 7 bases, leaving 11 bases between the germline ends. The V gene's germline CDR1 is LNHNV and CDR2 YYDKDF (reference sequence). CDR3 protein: CATSRVTRAQPQHF. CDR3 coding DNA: TGTGCCACCAGCAGAGTCACCAGGGCCCAGCCCCAGCATTTT. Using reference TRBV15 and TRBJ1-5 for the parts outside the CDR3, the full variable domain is DAMVIQNPRYQVTQFGKPVTLSCSQTLNHNVMYWYQQKSSQAPKLLFHYYDKDFNNEADTPDNFQSRRPNTSFCFLDIRSPGLGDTAMYLCATSRVTRAQPQHFGDGTRLSIL.

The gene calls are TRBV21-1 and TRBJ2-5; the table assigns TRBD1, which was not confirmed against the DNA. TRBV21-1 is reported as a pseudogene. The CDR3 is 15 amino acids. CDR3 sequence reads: CASSTRDRAAETQYF. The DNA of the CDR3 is TGTGCCAGCAGCACGAGGGACAGGGCCGCAGAGACCCAGTACTTC.

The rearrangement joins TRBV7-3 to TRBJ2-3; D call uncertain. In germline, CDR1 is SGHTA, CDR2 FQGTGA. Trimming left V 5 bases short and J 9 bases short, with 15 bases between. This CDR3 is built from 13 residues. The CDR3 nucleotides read TGTGCCAGCAGCCCTGGGTTAGGAGTCACGCAGTATTTT. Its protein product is CASSPGLGVTQYF.

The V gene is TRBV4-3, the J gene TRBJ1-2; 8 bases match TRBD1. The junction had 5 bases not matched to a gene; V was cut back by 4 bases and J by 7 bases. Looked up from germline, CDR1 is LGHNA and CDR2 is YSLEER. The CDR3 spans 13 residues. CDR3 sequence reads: CASSRVQGGGYTF. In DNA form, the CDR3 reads TGCGCCAGCAGCCGAGTACAGGGGGGTGGCTACACCTTC.

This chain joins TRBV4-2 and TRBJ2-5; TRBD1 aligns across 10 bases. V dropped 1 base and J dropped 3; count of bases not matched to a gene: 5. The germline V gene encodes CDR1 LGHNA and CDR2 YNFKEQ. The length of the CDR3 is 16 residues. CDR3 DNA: TGTGCCAGCAGCCAAGGGAGGACAGGGGGTAAAGAGACCCAGTACTTC. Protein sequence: CASSQGRTGGKETQYF.